Listed here are 10 T cell receptor beta chains from one sample, sequenced in a study of CD8 T cells in Susac syndrome. cDNA came from about 0.51 to 1 ug RNA primed by random hexamers. One entry per CDR3 protein results from TCRdb running MiXCR on the immunoSEQ multiplex PCR reads. This sample has more than 70,000 distinct CDR3 sequences, with about 93% found just once. The sample taken for sequencing was CD8+ T cells from PBMCs. The receptor set was obtained from a human donor in good health.

The CDR3 is CASSLGSDEQFF. CDR3 sequence (DNA): TGTGCCAGCAGTTTAGGAAGCGATGAGCAGTTCTTC. The chain joins TRBV12-3 or TRBV12-4 to TRBJ2-1; D is undetermined. The CDR3 length is 12 residues. V lost 1 base and J lost 8, with 6 bases in between.

J is TRBJ2-7 and V is TRBV5-1; 7 bases are shared with TRBD1. This CDR3 has 12 amino acids. V dropped 4 bases and J dropped 5; count of bases not matched to a gene: 3. The germline CDR1 and CDR2 sequences are SGHRS and YFSETQ. The CDR3 reads CASSKDRDEQYF. The CDR3 DNA reads as TGCGCCAGCAGCAAAGACAGGGACGAGCAGTACTTC.

The chain couples TRBV6-1 to TRBJ1-5, with D possibly TRBD1 on 5 matching bases. The CDR3 is made up of 16 amino acids. The germline gives CDR1 MNHNS, CDR2 SASEGT. Trimming removed 1 base from V and 0 bases from J, with 10 bases in between. The DNA of the CDR3 is TGTGCCAGCAGTGAAGGAGAGGGGTATAGCAATCAGCCCCAGCATTTT. Encoded protein: CASSEGEGYSNQPQHF.

The chain employs TRBV4-1 and TRBJ2-7, with TRBD2 matching 10 bases. The CDR3 loop spans 15 amino acids. Germline trimming cut 3 bases from V and 2 bases from J; bases unmatched to any gene: 4. The germline V gene encodes CDR1 MGHRA and CDR2 YSYEKL. The DNA for the CDR3 is TGCGCCAGCAGCCAGGGCGGACTAGCGGCCTACGAGCAGTACTTC. Its protein product is CASSQGGLAAYEQYF.

The gene calls are TRBV9 and TRBJ1-3, with D possibly being TRBD1 (6 bases). The CDR3 is 16 residues long. Germline V lookup: CDR1 SGDLS, CDR2 YYNGEE. With 0 bases removed from V and 0 bases from J, the gap between germline ends came to 10 bases. The CDR3 bases are TGTGCCAGCAGCGTAGCTTCGACAGGCTCTGGAAACACCATATATTTT. Its translation is CASSVASTGSGNTIYF.

Details on this clonotype: At one end the junction does not follow the germline gene, possibly because of a read error. This sequence joins TRBV20-1 and TRBJ2-3; 7 bases map to TRBD2. The CDR3 contains 17 residues. Germline CDR1 reads DFQATT; CDR2 reads SNEGSKA (reference sequence). CDR3 sequence: CSARDGRLAEGTYTQYF. CDR3 sequence (DNA): TGCAGTGCTAGAGATGGTCGGCTAGCGGAAGGCACATATACGCAGTATTTT.

The chain is built from TRBV27 and TRBJ1-1; TRBD1 might be the D (5 bases). This CDR3 comprises 12 residues. V gave up 5 bases and J gave up 7 bases, with 11 bases separating them. Germline loops: CDR1 MNHEY, CDR2 SMNVEV (reference sequence). CDR3 residues: CASSVPGNEAFF. CDR3 sequence (DNA): TGTGCCAGCAGTGTCCCAGGGAATGAAGCTTTCTTT.

The chain is built from TRBV10-3 and TRBJ2-2; D is perhaps TRBD2 (7 bases). V lost 8 bases and J 8 bases, leaving 21 bases between the germline ends. Germline V gene data show CDR1 as ENHRY and CDR2 as SYGVKD. The CDR3 extends over 15 amino acids. CDR3 nucleotides: TGTGCCATCCCAGCGCCGGGGGGCCAGGGTGGGGAGCTGTTTTTT. As protein: CAIPAPGGQGGELFF.

The chain employs TRBV7-9 and TRBJ2-1, with a weak D call TRBD2 (5 bases). The CDR3 is 15 residues long. V was pared by 5 bases and J by 0 bases, with 11 bases between. The germline V gene has CDR1 SEHNR and CDR2 FQNEAQ (reference sequence). The CDR3 reads CASSPAGSSYNEQFF. CDR3 DNA: TGTGCCAGCAGCCCCGCGGGTAGCTCCTACAATGAGCAGTTCTTC.

V and J are TRBV27 and TRBJ2-7; 8 nucleotides match TRBD1. Unmatched junction bases numbered 17, after V lost 1 base and J lost 3 bases. The germline gives CDR1 MNHEY, CDR2 SMNVEV (reference sequence). This CDR3 is 19 amino acids long. The CDR3 region is CASSLYQAETGTGRYEQYF. The CDR3 bases are TGTGCCAGCAGTTTATACCAGGCAGAGACCGGGACAGGCCGCTACGAGCAGTACTTC.